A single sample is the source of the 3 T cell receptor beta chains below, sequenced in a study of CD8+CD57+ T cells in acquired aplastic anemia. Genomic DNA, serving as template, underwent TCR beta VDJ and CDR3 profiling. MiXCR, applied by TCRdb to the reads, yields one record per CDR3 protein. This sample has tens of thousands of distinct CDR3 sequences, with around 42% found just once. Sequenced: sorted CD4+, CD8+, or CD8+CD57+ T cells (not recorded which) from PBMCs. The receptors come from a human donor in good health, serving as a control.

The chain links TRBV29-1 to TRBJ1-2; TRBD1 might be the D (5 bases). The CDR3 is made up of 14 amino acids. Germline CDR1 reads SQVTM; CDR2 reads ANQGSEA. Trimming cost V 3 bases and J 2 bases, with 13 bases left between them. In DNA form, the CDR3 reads TGCAGCGTTGATAAGCGACAGATCAACTATGGCTACACCTTC. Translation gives CSVDKRQINYGYTF.

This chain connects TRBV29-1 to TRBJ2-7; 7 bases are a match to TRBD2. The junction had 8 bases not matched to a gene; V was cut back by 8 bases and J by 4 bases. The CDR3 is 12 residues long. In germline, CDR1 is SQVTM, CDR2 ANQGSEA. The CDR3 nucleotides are TGCAGCAGTAGGCGGGAGCGGTACGAGCAGTACTTC. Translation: CSSRRERYEQYF.

The DNA of the CDR3 is TGCGCCAGCAGGGAGGAGACAGGGGGCAATTCACCCCTCCACTTT. It encodes CASREETGGNSPLHF. The chain carries TRBV10-2 and TRBJ1-6, with 10 bases aligning to TRBD1. The CDR3 is 15 residues long. Germline V gene sequence: CDR1 WSHSY, CDR2 SAAADI. The junction had 6 bases not matched to a gene; V was cut back by 6 bases and J by 7 bases.